The clone carrying this T cell receptor beta chain has just a few counts. Its cognate antigen is unknown. The authors built TCR beta libraries using iRepertoire HTBI primers and Arm-PCR of CDR3 regions. TCRdb reanalysed the multiplex PCR reads using MiXCR and keeps one entry per CDR3 protein. This sample has 450,000 to 650,000 distinct CDR3 sequences, with 15% to 20% found just once. The length of the CDR3 is 14 residues. Germline CDR1 LNHDA, CDR2 SQIVND (reference sequence). The trim removed 7 bases at V and 5 bases at J, leaving 8 bases unmatched. Time point denoted: newly diagnosed GD, antithyroid drugs for less than 3 months. The TCR library used RNA extracted from PBMCs. This specimen comes from a study of regulatory T cells in long-lasting Graves disease. Findings and limits, study-wide: TRBV28, TRBJ1-2 and TRBJ2-5 were segments that persistent disease favored. Rather than thyroid tissue, only peripheral blood underwent study.

The same data also contributed to another study, on T cells in Graves' hyperthyroidism and ophthalmopathy.

The rearrangement uses TRBV19 and TRBJ2-3, with 8 bases aligning to TRBD1. This clonotype originated in a woman aged 35-65 years with Graves disease. Source: peripheral blood mononuclear cells (PBMCs), taken at new diagnosis, from a patient treated with antithyroid drugs. The CDR3 DNA sequence: TGTGCCAGTACCGACAGGGGTCGTGGAGATACGCAGTATTTT. Residues: CASTDRGRGDTQYF.